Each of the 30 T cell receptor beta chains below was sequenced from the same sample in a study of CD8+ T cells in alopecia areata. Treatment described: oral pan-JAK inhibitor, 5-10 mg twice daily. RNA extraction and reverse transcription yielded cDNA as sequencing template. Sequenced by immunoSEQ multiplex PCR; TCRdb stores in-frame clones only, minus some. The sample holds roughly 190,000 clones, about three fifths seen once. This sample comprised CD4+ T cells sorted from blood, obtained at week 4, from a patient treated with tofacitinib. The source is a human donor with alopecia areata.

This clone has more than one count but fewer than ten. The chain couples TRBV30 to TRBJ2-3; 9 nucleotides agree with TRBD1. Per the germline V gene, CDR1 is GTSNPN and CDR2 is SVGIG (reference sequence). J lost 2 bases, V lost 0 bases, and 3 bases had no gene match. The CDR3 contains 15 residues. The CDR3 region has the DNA TGTGCCTGGAGTGTACAGGGGGCTTCCACAGATACGCAGTATTTT. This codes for CAWSVQGASTDTQYF.

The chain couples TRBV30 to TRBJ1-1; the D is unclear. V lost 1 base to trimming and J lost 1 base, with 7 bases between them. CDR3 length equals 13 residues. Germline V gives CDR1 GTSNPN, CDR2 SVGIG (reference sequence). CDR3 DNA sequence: TGTGCCTGGAGTGGCGGGGAGAACACTGAAGCTTTCTTT. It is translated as CAWSGGENTEAFF.

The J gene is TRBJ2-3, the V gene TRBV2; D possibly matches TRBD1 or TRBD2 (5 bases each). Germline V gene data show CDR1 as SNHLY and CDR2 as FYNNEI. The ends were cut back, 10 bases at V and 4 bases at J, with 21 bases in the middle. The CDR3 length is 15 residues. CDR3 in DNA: TGTGCCATACGCCCGCGAAGAGGGGTCGCAGATACGCAGTATTTT. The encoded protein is CAIRPRRGVADTQYF.

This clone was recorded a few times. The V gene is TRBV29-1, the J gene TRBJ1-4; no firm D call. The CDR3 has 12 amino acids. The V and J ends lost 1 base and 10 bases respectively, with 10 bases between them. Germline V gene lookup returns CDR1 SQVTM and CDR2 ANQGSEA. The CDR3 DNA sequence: TGCAGCGTTGAAGGGGCCCGGGGAAAACTGTTTTTT. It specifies CSVEGARGKLFF. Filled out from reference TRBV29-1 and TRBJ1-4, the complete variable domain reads SAVISQKPSRDICQRGTSLTIQCQVDSQVTMMFWYRQQPGQSLTLIATANQGSEATYESGFVIDKFPISRPNLTFSTLTVSNMSPEDSSIYLCSVEGARGKLFFGSGTQLSVL.

The CDR3: CASSGAGGAHNEQFF. The CDR3 DNA follows: TGTGCCAGCAGTGGAGCAGGGGGCGCCCACAATGAGCAGTTCTTC. This chain uses TRBV25-1 with TRBJ2-1; the match to TRBD1 covers 8 bases. The CDR3 spans 15 residues. The germline V gene encodes CDR1 MGHDK and CDR2 SYGVNS. J gave up 5 bases and V 4 bases, and 7 bases lay outside the gene matches.

DNA for the CDR3: TGTGCCAGCAGTTTACTAGGACAGGGGGCGCGGGAGCAGTACTTC. This sequence encodes CASSLLGQGAREQYF. The chain links TRBV27 to TRBJ2-7; 11 bases align to TRBD1. The CDR3 is made up of 15 amino acids. The germline V gene encodes CDR1 MNHEY and CDR2 SMNVEV (reference sequence). V dropped 2 bases and J dropped 7; count of bases not matched to a gene: 7.

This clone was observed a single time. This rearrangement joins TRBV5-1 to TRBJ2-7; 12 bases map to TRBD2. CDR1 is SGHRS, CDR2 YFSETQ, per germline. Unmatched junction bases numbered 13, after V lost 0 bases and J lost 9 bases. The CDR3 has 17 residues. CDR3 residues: CASSLGLAGVTPTTQYF. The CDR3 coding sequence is TGCGCCAGCAGCTTGGGACTAGCGGGGGTCACCCCTACGACGCAGTACTTC.

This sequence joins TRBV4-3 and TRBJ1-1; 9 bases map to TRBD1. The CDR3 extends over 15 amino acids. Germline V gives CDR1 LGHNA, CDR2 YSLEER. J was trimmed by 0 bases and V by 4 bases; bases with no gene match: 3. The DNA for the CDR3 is TGCGCCAGCAGCCGTACAGGGGGCTTGAACACTGAAGCTTTCTTT. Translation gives CASSRTGGLNTEAFF.

The DNA for the CDR3 is TGTGCCTGGAGTACAGCGGGACAGGGGAAAGAGACCCAGTACTTC. Protein: CAWSTAGQGKETQYF. The chain couples TRBV30 to TRBJ2-5; 10 positions match TRBD1. The J segment lost 3 bases and the V segment lost 2 bases, leaving 6 bases of the junction unmatched. Germline V gene sequence: CDR1 GTSNPN, CDR2 SVGIG (reference sequence). This CDR3 is built from 15 residues.

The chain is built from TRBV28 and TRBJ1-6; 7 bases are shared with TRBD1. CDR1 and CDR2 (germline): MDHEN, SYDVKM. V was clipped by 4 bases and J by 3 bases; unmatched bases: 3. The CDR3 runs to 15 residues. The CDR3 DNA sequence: TGTGCCAGCAGTTACGGGACAGACTATAATTCACCCCTCCACTTT. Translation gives CASSYGTDYNSPLHF.

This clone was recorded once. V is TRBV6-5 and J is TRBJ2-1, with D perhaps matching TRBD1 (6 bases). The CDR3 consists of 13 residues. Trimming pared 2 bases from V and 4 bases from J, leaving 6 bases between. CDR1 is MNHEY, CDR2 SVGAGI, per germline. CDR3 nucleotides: TGTGCCAGCAGTTACGACAGGTACAATGAGCAGTTCTTC. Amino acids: CASSYDRYNEQFF.

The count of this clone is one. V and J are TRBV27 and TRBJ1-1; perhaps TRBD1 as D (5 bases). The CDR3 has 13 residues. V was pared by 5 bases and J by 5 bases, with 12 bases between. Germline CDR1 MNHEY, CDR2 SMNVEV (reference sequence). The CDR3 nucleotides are TGTGCCAGCAGTGGGTGGGGGGGGACTGAAGCTTTCTTT. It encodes CASSGWGGTEAFF.

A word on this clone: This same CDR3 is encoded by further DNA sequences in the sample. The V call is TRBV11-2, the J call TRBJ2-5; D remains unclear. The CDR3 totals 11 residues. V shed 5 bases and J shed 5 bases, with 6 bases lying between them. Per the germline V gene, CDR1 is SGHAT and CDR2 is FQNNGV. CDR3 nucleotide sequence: TGTGCCAGCAGCCCACAGGAGACCCAGTACTTC. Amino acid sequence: CASSPQETQYF.

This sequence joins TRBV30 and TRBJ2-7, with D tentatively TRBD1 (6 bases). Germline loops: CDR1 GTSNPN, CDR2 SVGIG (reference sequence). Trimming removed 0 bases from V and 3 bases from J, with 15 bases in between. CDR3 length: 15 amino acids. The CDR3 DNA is TGTGCCTGGAGTGTAAAACAGGGTCATTTCTACGAGCAGTACTTC. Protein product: CAWSVKQGHFYEQYF.

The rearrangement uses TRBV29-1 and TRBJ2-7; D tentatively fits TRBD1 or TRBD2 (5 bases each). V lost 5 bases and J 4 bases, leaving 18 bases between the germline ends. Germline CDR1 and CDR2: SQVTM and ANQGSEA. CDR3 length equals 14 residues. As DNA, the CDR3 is TGCAGCGTTAAGGACGTCCGGGGCCTTTACGAGCAGTACTTC. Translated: CSVKDVRGLYEQYF.

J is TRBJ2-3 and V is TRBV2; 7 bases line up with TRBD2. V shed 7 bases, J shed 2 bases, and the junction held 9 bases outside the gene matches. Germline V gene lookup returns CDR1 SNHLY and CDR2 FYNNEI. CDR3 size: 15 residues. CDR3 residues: CASILDSGDTDTQYF. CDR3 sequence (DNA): TGTGCCAGCATCCTCGACAGCGGGGACACAGATACGCAGTATTTT.

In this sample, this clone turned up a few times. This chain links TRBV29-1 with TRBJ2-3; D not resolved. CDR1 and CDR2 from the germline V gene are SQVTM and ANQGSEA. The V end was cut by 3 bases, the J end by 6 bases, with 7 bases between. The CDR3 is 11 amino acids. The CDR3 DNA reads TGCAGCGTTGATGGCAGGGATACGCAGTATTTT. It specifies CSVDGRDTQYF.

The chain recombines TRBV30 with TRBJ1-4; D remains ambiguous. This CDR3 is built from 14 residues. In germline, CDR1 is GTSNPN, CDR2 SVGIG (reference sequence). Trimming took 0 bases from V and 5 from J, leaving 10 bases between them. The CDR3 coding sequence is TGTGCCTGGAGTGTACGACAACGGAATGAAAAACTGTTTTTT. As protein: CAWSVRQRNEKLFF.

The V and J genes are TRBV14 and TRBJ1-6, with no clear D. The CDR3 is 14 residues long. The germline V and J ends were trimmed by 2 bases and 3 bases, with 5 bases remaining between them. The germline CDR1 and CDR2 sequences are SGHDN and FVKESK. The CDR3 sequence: CASSQYVYNSPLHF. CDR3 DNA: TGTGCCAGCAGCCAATACGTCTATAATTCACCCCTCCACTTT.

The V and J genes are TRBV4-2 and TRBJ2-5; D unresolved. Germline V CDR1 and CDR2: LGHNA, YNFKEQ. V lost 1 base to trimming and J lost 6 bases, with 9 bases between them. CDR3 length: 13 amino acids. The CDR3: CASSQVQSQTQYF. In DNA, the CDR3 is TGTGCCAGCAGCCAAGTACAGTCCCAGACCCAGTACTTC.

CDR3 residues: CAWRLRTGGMNTEAFF. The CDR3 DNA follows: TGTGCCTGGAGGCTCCGGACAGGGGGGATGAACACTGAAGCTTTCTTT. The chain has TRBV30 and TRBJ1-1; 10 nucleotides line up with TRBD1. Trimming cost V 3 bases and J 0 bases; bases outside gene matches: 7. The CDR3 totals 16 residues. Germline V lookup: CDR1 GTSNPN, CDR2 SVGIG (reference sequence). Supplemented by reference TRBV30 and TRBJ1-1, the full variable domain reads SQTIHQWPATLVQPVGSPLSLECTVEGTSNPNLYWYRQAAGRGLQLLFYSVGIGQISSEVPQNLSASRPQDRQFILSSKKLLLSDSGFYLCAWRLRTGGMNTEAFFGQGTRLTVV.

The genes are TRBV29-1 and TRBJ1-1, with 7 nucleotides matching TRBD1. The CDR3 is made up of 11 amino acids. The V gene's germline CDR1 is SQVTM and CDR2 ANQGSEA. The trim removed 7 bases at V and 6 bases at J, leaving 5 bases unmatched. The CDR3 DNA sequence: TGCAGCGGTCGACAGGGACCTGAAGCTTTCTTT. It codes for CSGRQGPEAFF.

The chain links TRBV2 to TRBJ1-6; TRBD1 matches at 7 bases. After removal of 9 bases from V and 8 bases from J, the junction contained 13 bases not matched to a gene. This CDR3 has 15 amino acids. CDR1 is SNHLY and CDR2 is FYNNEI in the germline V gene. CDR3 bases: TGTGCCAGTACGTGGAACAGGGGCGGGGATTCACCCCTCCACTTT. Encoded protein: CASTWNRGGDSPLHF.

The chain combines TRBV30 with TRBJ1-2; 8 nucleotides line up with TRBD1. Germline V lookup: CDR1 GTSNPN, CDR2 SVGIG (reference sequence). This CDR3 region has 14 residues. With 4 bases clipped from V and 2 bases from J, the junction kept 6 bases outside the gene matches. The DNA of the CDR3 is TGTGCCTGGACCGCTGACAGGGGCAACTATGGCTACACCTTC. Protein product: CAWTADRGNYGYTF.

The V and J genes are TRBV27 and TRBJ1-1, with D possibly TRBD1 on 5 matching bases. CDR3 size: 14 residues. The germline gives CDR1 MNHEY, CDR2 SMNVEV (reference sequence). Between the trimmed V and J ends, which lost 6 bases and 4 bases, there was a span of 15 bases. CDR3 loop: CASSALGVGTEAFF. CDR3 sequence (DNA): TGTGCCAGCAGCGCTTTAGGGGTAGGCACTGAAGCTTTCTTT.

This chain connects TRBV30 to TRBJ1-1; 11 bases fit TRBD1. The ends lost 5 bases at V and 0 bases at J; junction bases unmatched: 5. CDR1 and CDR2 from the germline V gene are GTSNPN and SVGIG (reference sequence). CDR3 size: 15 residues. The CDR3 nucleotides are TGTGCCTGGGTACGGGACAGGGGGATGAACACTGAAGCTTTCTTT. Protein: CAWVRDRGMNTEAFF.

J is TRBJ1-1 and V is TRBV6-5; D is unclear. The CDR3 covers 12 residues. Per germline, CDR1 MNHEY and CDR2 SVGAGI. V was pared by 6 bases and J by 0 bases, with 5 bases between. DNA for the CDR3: TGTGCCAGCAGCACAATGAACACTGAAGCTTTCTTT. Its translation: CASSTMNTEAFF.

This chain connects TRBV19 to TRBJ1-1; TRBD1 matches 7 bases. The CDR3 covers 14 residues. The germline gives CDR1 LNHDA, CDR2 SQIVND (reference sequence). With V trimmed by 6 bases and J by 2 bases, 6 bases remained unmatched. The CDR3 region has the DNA TGTGCCAGTAGACAACAGGGGCCTAACACTGAAGCTTTCTTT. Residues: CASRQQGPNTEAFF.

The CDR3 region has the DNA TGTGCCAGCAGTTTGGGGACATCTGAAGCTTTCTTT. Its translation: CASSLGTSEAFF. The chain combines TRBV27 with TRBJ1-1, with D possibly matching TRBD1 (6 bases). Trimming took off 3 bases at V and 6 bases at J, with 8 bases between the two ends. Germline CDR1 is MNHEY and CDR2 is SMNVEV (reference sequence). The CDR3 length is 12 residues.

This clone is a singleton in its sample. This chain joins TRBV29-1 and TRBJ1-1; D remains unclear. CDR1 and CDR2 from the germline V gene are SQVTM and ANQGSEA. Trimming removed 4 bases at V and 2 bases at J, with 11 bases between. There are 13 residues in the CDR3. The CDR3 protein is CSVAPLLNTEAFF. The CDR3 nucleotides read TGCAGCGTTGCCCCCCTACTTAACACTGAAGCTTTCTTT.